Here is one TCR beta chain with its context. There is no known antigen for this receptor. No quality values exist for individual bases; no much larger clone is one base distant. The CDR3 regions of human TCRbeta chains were analyzed by immunosequencing. On the authors' methods: Repertoire TCRs were checked for matches against a reference library of SARS-CoV-2-specific TCRs that had been generated using the MIRA antigen-specificity platform. Breadth was defined as the fraction of unique TCRs that were SARS-CoV-2-associated, and depth was defined as the fraction of total T cells that were SARS-CoV-2-associated. Using the MIRA data, each spike-specific TCR was assigned both to the spike region to which the TCR was reactive and to a CD4 or CD8 class. Log10-transformed breadth and depth values were compared by one-way ANOVA with Sidak's multiple comparisons tests. TCRdb retrieved this table from immuneACCESS and kept in-frame rearrangements only. Not all clones are present; in checked studies, unresolved V genes account for under half, and no reason is known for the remainder. Clone size and the V and J calls come from that table; the DNA yielded D and trimming. For this sample the table gives around 120,000 clones, of which roughly 87% were detected only once. The top ten clonotypes cover around 7.5% of the sample.

This record comes from a study of T cell responses to AZD1222 COVID-19 vaccine (dated by TCRdb to about 2021). The study in broad terms: Because spike-specific TCR depth and breadth did not differ between the two schedules, AZD1222 recipients who got a second dose at roughly 4 weeks were pooled with those who got a second dose at roughly 12 weeks. A total of 230 to 250 trial participants underwent TCR sequencing, of whom nearly 210 had received two doses of AZD1222 and about 25 had received two doses of the MenACWY control vaccine. Trial participants were enrolled into age subgroups of 18-55, 56-69 and 70-plus years, which contained about 150, 27 and 61 TCR-sequenced participants, respectively. What the work shows at the level of the full study, not this receptor alone: The vaccine-associated CD4 TCRs covered the entire spike protein, and the dominant responses fell in regions 160-218 and 743-854. Epitopes outside the regions mutated in the B.1.351 and B.1.1.7 variants were reportedly recognized by nearly half of the unique spike-specific TCRs. Because no samples from the day 14 peak response were available, repertoires could be characterized only after the peak T cell response. Participants were mostly white British and included more females than males, and it was suggested by the authors that clonal diversity may have been underestimated. Conclusions about previously exposed vaccinees are limited, since just a handful of AZD1222 recipients were seropositive for SARS-CoV-2 at baseline. Spike-specific TCR breadth and depth rose significantly after two AZD1222 doses compared with day 0 and with MenACWY recipients. In the small 56-69-year group, the increase in depth fell short of significance, most likely because of low power.

The CDR3, from cysteine to phenylalanine, totals 19 residues. The CDR3 DNA has 57 bases and is translated from base 1. The germline V gene encodes CDR1 SGDLS and CDR2 YYNGEE. V is cut by 2 bases and J by 0 bases, and the space between the germline ends is 22 bases. This specimen's time point label, per the study, means: baseline before first vaccination. Samples from vaccinated people were obtained from the UK trials COV001 and COV002, which included a single-blind randomized controlled phase 2/3 trial of AZD1222 (ChAdOx1 nCoV-19) in healthy adults. For TCRbeta chain sequencing, PBMC samples from trial participants were taken at day 0 and at day 28 after the second dose.

The sequencing here drew on peripheral blood, taken on day 0 of AZD1222 vaccination. The chain links TRBV9 with TRBJ2-3; the D gene could be either TRBD1 or TRBD2, each agreeing at 5 bases. The TCR was taken from an adult in good health. The CDR3 is CASSVNPPVGTKSTDTQYF. The DNA sequence is TGTGCCAGCAGCGTTAACCCCCCGGTAGGGACGAAGAGCACAGATACGCAGTATTTT.